The next 32 T cell receptor beta chains were all read from a single sample in a study of cytomegalovirus exposure and HLA in healthy donors. PCR used 60 Vbeta primers and 13 Jbeta primers. The protocol was immunoSEQ multiplex PCR, while the TCRdb copy is restricted to in-frame clones and leaves out a portion. The sample yields 60,000 to 90,000 clones, 70% to 85% seen once. Sequenced material: PBMCs. Every receptor here comes from a man aged 70-80 years in good health and CMV-seropositive.

The rearrangement uses TRBV4-1 and TRBJ2-3, with D possibly TRBD1 on 7 matching bases. The V gene lost 2 bases and the J gene lost 2 bases, with 20 bases spanning the gap. This CDR3 has 18 amino acids. CDR1 and CDR2 from the germline V gene are MGHRA and YSYEKL. The CDR3 nucleotides read TGCGCCAGCAGCCAAAGAGGGGGCGGGGCCACCTACACAGATACGCAGTATTTT. Translation: CASSQRGGGATYTDTQYF.

The rearrangement joins TRBV4-1 to TRBJ2-2; the match to TRBD2 covers 8 bases. The germline CDR1 and CDR2 sequences are MGHRA and YSYEKL. Trimming took 4 bases from V and 3 from J; bases not matched to a gene: 13. The CDR3 loop spans 18 amino acids. The CDR3 is CASSPNGGTSRHTGELFF. DNA of the CDR3: TGCGCCAGCAGCCCTAATGGGGGGACTAGTCGGCACACCGGGGAGCTGTTTTTT.

The rearrangement uses TRBV7-3 and TRBJ1-1; no firm D call. The CDR3 has 13 residues. Germline V gene data show CDR1 as SGHTA and CDR2 as FQGTGA. V gave up 5 bases and J gave up 0 bases, with 7 bases separating them. This CDR3 is CASSGQVNTEAFF. The CDR3 DNA is TGTGCCAGCAGCGGGCAGGTGAACACTGAAGCTTTCTTT.

V gene TRBV10-3 combines with J gene TRBJ2-1, with D uncertain. The CDR3 has 12 amino acids. Germline CDR1 ENHRY, CDR2 SYGVKD. Trimming removed 4 bases at V and 7 bases at J, with 8 bases between. The CDR3 DNA is TGTGCCATCAGTGTGGTCGGGAATGAGCAGTTCTTC. Its protein is CAISVVGNEQFF.

This chain uses TRBV6-1 with TRBJ2-4; the D gene is possibly TRBD2 (6 bases). Germline CDR1 and CDR2: MNHNS and SASEGT. This CDR3 is 13 amino acids long. V gave up 4 bases and J gave up 12 bases, with 16 bases separating them. The CDR3 loop is CASSAAHSGGQYF. The CDR3 DNA sequence: TGTGCCAGCAGTGCCGCCCACTCCGGGGGTCAGTACTTC.

The rearrangement uses TRBV7-9 and TRBJ1-2, with D perhaps TRBD1 (5 bases). In germline, CDR1 is SEHNR, CDR2 FQNEAQ (reference sequence). V lost 5 bases and J 6 bases, leaving 13 bases between the germline ends. The CDR3 loop spans 13 amino acids. CDR3 nucleotides: TGTGCCAGCAGCGGGGGGGGGTTGGATGGCTACACCTTC. Protein product: CASSGGGLDGYTF.

This clone was seen just once. This sequence joins TRBV18 and TRBJ2-2; no clear D gene. Looked up from germline, CDR1 is KGHSH and CDR2 is LQKENI. This CDR3 has 15 amino acids. Trimming shortened V by 4 bases and J by 0 bases, and 9 bases separated the two germline ends. CDR3 nucleotides: TGTGCCAGCTCACGAGGCCAGTCGAACACCGGGGAGCTGTTTTTT. Translating gives CASSRGQSNTGELFF.

The V gene is TRBV7-2, the J gene TRBJ2-7; D is uncertain. Trimming took 1 base from V and 4 from J, leaving 5 bases between them. The CDR3 loop spans 12 amino acids. Germline-derived CDR1 and CDR2 are SGHTA and FQGNSA. This chain's CDR3 is CASSLERYEQYF. Written as DNA, the CDR3 is TGTGCCAGCAGCTTAGAACGGTACGAGCAGTACTTC.

The chain employs TRBV7-9 and TRBJ2-7; TRBD1 aligns across 8 bases. CDR3 length: 14 amino acids. V lost 4 bases and J lost 5; bases outside the gene matches: 7. Per germline, CDR1 SEHNR and CDR2 FQNEAQ (reference sequence). The CDR3 region is CASSSDRGSDEQYF. CDR3 coding DNA: TGTGCCAGCAGCTCTGACAGGGGATCCGACGAGCAGTACTTC.

This chain connects TRBV7-9 to TRBJ1-4; D is unresolved. This CDR3 contains 14 residues. The V end lost 5 bases, the J end lost 3 bases, and 10 bases lay between the germline ends. Germline V gives CDR1 SEHNR, CDR2 FQNEAQ (reference sequence). The CDR3 DNA reads TGTGCCAGCAGCCCGGTTGTCGCTAATGAAAAACTGTTTTTT. Residues: CASSPVVANEKLFF.

The chain uses TRBV5-1 and TRBJ2-7; unclear D gene. V lost 1 base, J lost 1 base, and 6 bases lay in between. Germline CDR1 SGHRS, CDR2 YFSETQ. CDR3 length: 13 amino acids. DNA of the CDR3: TGCGCCAGCAGCTTGCACGGGTCCTACGAGCAGTACTTC. This encodes CASSLHGSYEQYF.

The V call is TRBV4-2, the J call TRBJ2-5; 11 nucleotides match TRBD2. Germline CDR1 reads LGHNA; CDR2 reads YNFKEQ. There are 17 residues in the CDR3. Unmatched junction bases numbered 8, after V lost 1 base and J lost 4 bases. CDR3 loop: CASSQVVSGGAAETQYF. Here the CDR3 DNA reads TGTGCCAGCAGCCAAGTTGTTAGCGGGGGGGCCGCAGAGACCCAGTACTTC.

The chain couples TRBV6-1 to TRBJ1-5, with a possible D match to TRBD1 (6 bases). V lost 6 bases to trimming and J lost 5 bases, with 14 bases between them. Germline V gene lookup returns CDR1 MNHNS and CDR2 SASEGT. This CDR3 spans 14 amino acids. The CDR3 DNA reads TGTGCCAGCAGCTGGACAGCCCCCGATCAGCCCCAGCATTTT. Its translation is CASSWTAPDQPQHF.

V and J are TRBV28 and TRBJ1-1; tentative D call: TRBD1 (6 bases). The germline V and J ends were trimmed by 6 bases and 10 bases, with 18 bases remaining between them. CDR1 and CDR2 (germline): MDHEN, SYDVKM. CDR3 length equals 13 residues. The CDR3 sequence: CASSPGHFTVAFF. For the CDR3, the DNA is TGTGCCAGCAGCCCGGGACACTTCACGGTAGCTTTCTTT.

The chain is built from TRBV10-3 and TRBJ2-2; 10 bases fit TRBD2. CDR1 and CDR2 (germline): ENHRY, SYGVKD. The CDR3 totals 14 residues. Trimming removed 7 bases from V and 8 bases from J; junction bases left unmatched: 7. The CDR3 nucleotides are TGTGCCATCAACCCAGCGGGGGGGCAGGGGGAGCTGTTTTTT. Encoded protein: CAINPAGGQGELFF.

The chain links TRBV4-1 to TRBJ2-1; 8 positions agree with TRBD2. Trimming removed 5 bases from V and 3 bases from J; junction bases left unmatched: 9. Germline lookup yields CDR1 MGHRA and CDR2 YSYEKL. There are 16 residues in the CDR3. In DNA form, the CDR3 reads TGCGCCAGCAGCGGCACGGGACTAGGGTACTACAATGAGCAGTTCTTC. This encodes CASSGTGLGYYNEQFF.

The genes are TRBV7-9 and TRBJ2-4, with D perhaps TRBD1 (7 bases). With 2 bases removed from V and 5 bases from J, the gap between germline ends came to 13 bases. Germline CDR1 is SEHNR and CDR2 is FQNEAQ (reference sequence). The CDR3 has 15 amino acids. The CDR3: CASSLRGGGENIQYF. DNA for the CDR3: TGTGCCAGCAGCTTACGAGGGGGCGGGGAAAACATTCAGTACTTC.

The chain recombines TRBV4-3 with TRBJ1-1; D is perhaps TRBD1 (5 bases). The CDR3 sequence is 17 residues long. Per the germline V gene, CDR1 is LGHNA and CDR2 is YSLEER. V was trimmed by 0 bases and J by 2 bases, leaving 16 bases between them. The CDR3: CASSQDMDLGLNTEAFF. The DNA for the CDR3 is TGCGCCAGCAGCCAAGATATGGATCTGGGGCTTAACACTGAAGCTTTCTTT.

The J gene is TRBJ2-2, the V gene TRBV6-5; D ambiguous. This CDR3 contains 15 residues. CDR1 and CDR2 (germline): MNHEY, SVGAGI. Trimming took 2 bases from V and 4 from J, leaving 11 bases between them. In DNA form, the CDR3 reads TGTGCCAGCAGTTACGATAGAGGTTTCACCGGGGAGCTGTTTTTT. It is translated as CASSYDRGFTGELFF.

This chain joins TRBV15 and TRBJ2-1; weak D call: TRBD2 (6 bases). Germline CDR1 LNHNV, CDR2 YYDKDF (reference sequence). This CDR3 has 15 residues. Trimming took off 0 bases at V and 5 bases at J, with 11 bases between the two ends. CDR3 residues: CATSRDPGVNNEQFF. CDR3 DNA: TGTGCCACCAGCAGAGATCCGGGAGTGAACAATGAGCAGTTCTTC.

The chain has TRBV7-2 and TRBJ1-1; D is unresolved. Trimming took 5 bases from V and 0 from J, leaving 10 bases between them. Germline V CDR1 and CDR2: SGHTA, FQGNSA. The CDR3 is 14 amino acids. DNA of the CDR3: TGTGCCAGCAGCCCCCCCCCTTTGAACACTGAAGCTTTCTTT. Translated: CASSPPPLNTEAFF.

The rearrangement uses TRBV11-2 and TRBJ2-7, with TRBD2 matching 9 bases. Germline V lookup: CDR1 SGHAT, CDR2 FQNNGV. This CDR3 is built from 14 residues. Trimming removed 4 bases from V and 2 bases from J; junction bases left unmatched: 3. The CDR3 coding sequence is TGTGCCAGCAGCTCGACTAGCGGAACCTACGAGCAGTACTTC. Protein sequence: CASSSTSGTYEQYF. Supplemented by reference TRBV11-2 and TRBJ2-7, the full variable domain reads EAGVAQSPRYKIIEKRQSVAFWCNPISGHATLYWYQQILGQGPKLLIQFQNNGVVDDSQLPKDRFSAERLKGVDSTLKIQPAKLEDSAVYLCASSSTSGTYEQYFGPGTRLTVT.

V and J are TRBV4-1 and TRBJ2-7, with D tentatively TRBD1 (6 bases). The germline V gene has CDR1 MGHRA and CDR2 YSYEKL. The CDR3 is 15 amino acids. The ends were cut back, 2 bases at V and 0 bases at J, with 11 bases in the middle. The CDR3 coding sequence is TGCGCCAGCAGCCAATGGGGGCGGAGCTCCTACGAGCAGTACTTC. Amino acids: CASSQWGRSSYEQYF.

The genes are TRBV10-1 and TRBJ2-1, with 10 bases aligning to TRBD2. Germline V lookup: CDR1 WNHNN, CDR2 SYGVQD (reference sequence). Unmatched junction bases numbered 5, after V lost 7 bases and J lost 5 bases. This CDR3 has 14 amino acids. The CDR3 sequence: CASMASGRDNEQFF. The CDR3 coding sequence is TGCGCCAGCATGGCTAGCGGGAGAGACAATGAGCAGTTCTTC.

The V call is TRBV7-2, the J call TRBJ1-1, with 7 bases identical to TRBD1. Germline lookup yields CDR1 SGHTA and CDR2 FQGNSA. This CDR3 comprises 13 residues. With V trimmed by 5 bases and J by 3 bases, 3 bases remained unmatched. Written as DNA, the CDR3 is TGTGCCAGCAGCCGTGACAGGGACACTGAAGCTTTCTTT. Translating it yields CASSRDRDTEAFF.

The chain employs TRBV7-2 and TRBJ1-3; weak D call: TRBD1 (5 bases). The CDR3 has 14 amino acids. V was trimmed by 2 bases and J by 4 bases, leaving 9 bases between them. Germline V gene sequence: CDR1 SGHTA, CDR2 FQGNSA. Here the CDR3 reads CASSLWQGGNTIYF. CDR3 coding DNA: TGTGCCAGCAGCTTATGGCAGGGAGGAAACACCATATATTTT.

The chain carries TRBV5-4 and TRBJ2-7; TRBD2 agrees at 9 bases. Germline V gene lookup returns CDR1 SGHNT and CDR2 YYREEE (reference sequence). The CDR3 covers 15 residues. Unmatched junction bases numbered 11, after V lost 4 bases and J lost 6 bases. CDR3 residues: CASSLNGGRVIEQYF. The CDR3 DNA reads as TGTGCCAGCAGCCTGAACGGCGGGAGGGTTATCGAGCAGTACTTC.

This chain joins TRBV18 and TRBJ2-3, with D tentatively TRBD2 (6 bases). The CDR3 covers 14 residues. Germline assignment: CDR1 KGHSH and CDR2 LQKENI. Deletions cut 6 bases from V and 1 base from J, with 11 bases between. CDR3 DNA: TGTGCCAGCTCTGACTCGGGAGGCACAGATACGCAGTATTTT. Translation gives CASSDSGGTDTQYF.

This chain joins TRBV7-2 and TRBJ1-3, with 7 nucleotides matching TRBD1. Germline V gene lookup returns CDR1 SGHTA and CDR2 FQGNSA. J lost 0 bases, V lost 7 bases, and 15 bases had no gene match. The CDR3 loop spans 18 amino acids. The CDR3 bases are TGTGCCAGCACCCCCTCCCGGGACAGCGGTTTCTCTGGAAACACCATATATTTT. This codes for CASTPSRDSGFSGNTIYF.

The chain links TRBV2 to TRBJ2-2; perhaps TRBD1 as D (5 bases). The CDR3 totals 14 residues. The germline V and J ends were trimmed by 8 bases and 5 bases, with 15 bases remaining between them. The germline CDR1 and CDR2 sequences are SNHLY and FYNNEI. CDR3 sequence reads: CASFRTKETGELFF. DNA for the CDR3: TGTGCCAGCTTTCGGACAAAAGAAACCGGGGAGCTGTTTTTT.

This chain connects TRBV29-1 to TRBJ2-7; 11 bases line up with TRBD2. Germline V gene sequence: CDR1 SQVTM, CDR2 ANQGSEA. V dropped 7 bases and J dropped 2; count of bases not matched to a gene: 10. The CDR3 is 15 residues long. The CDR3 sequence: CSAATSGGTAYEQYF. The CDR3, as DNA: TGCAGCGCGGCAACTAGCGGGGGCACCGCCTACGAGCAGTACTTC.

The chain is built from TRBV2 and TRBJ2-5; D is unresolved. V lost 5 bases and J 7 bases, leaving 8 bases between the germline ends. Germline loops: CDR1 SNHLY, CDR2 FYNNEI. The CDR3 consists of 11 residues. The CDR3 protein is CASSPERTQYF. CDR3 coding DNA: TGTGCCAGCAGTCCCGAGAGGACCCAGTACTTC.